These 22 T cell receptor beta chains were sequenced from one sample in a study of cytomegalovirus exposure and HLA in healthy donors. In the PCR, 60 Vbeta and 13 Jbeta primers were used. Produced via immunoSEQ multiplex PCR; TCRdb's table is partial and in-frame only. The profile shows about 110,000 clones, around 86% of them singletons. What was sequenced was PBMCs. The source is a man aged 35 to 55 in good health and CMV-seronegative.

The rearrangement uses TRBV10-3 and TRBJ1-1; 7 bases are shared with TRBD1. This CDR3 region has 16 residues. CDR1 ENHRY and CDR2 SYGVKD come from the germline V gene. J gave up 5 bases and V 4 bases, and 13 bases lay outside the gene matches. CDR3 in amino acids: CAISGGSTGYKTEAFF. The CDR3 DNA sequence: TGTGCCATCAGTGGGGGTTCGACAGGGTATAAGACTGAAGCTTTCTTT.

The chain uses TRBV7-2 and TRBJ1-6; D gene unclear. Per germline, CDR1 SGHTA and CDR2 FQGNSA. The CDR3 is 13 residues long. V was clipped by 2 bases and J by 9 bases, with 8 bases between them. CDR3 sequence (DNA): TGTGCCAGCAGCTTATTGGTGGCTTCACCCCTCCACTTT. As protein: CASSLLVASPLHF.

The chain links TRBV4-2 to TRBJ1-4, with D possibly being TRBD1 (6 bases). V lost 4 bases and J lost 8, with 17 bases in between. Germline CDR1 is LGHNA and CDR2 is YNFKEQ. The CDR3 runs 15 residues. CDR3 amino acids: CASSRARDNREKLFF. DNA of the CDR3: TGTGCCAGCAGCCGGGCCCGGGACAATCGAGAAAAACTGTTTTTT.

The chain recombines TRBV25-1 with TRBJ1-2; D is unclear. Germline CDR1 MGHDK, CDR2 SYGVNS. This CDR3 region has 12 residues. V was cut by 1 base and J by 7 bases, with 7 bases left in between. The CDR3 here is CASSESIGGYTF. The CDR3 DNA reads TGTGCCAGCAGTGAATCGATCGGTGGCTACACCTTC.

This CDR3 is CASSPLGYGYTF. The CDR3 region has the DNA TGTGCCAGCAGTCCCCTAGGCTATGGCTACACCTTC. J is TRBJ1-2 and V is TRBV28, with unresolved D. V dropped 5 bases and J dropped 4 bases, with 8 bases sitting between them. Germline CDR1 is MDHEN and CDR2 is SYDVKM. The length of the CDR3 is 12 residues.

The rearrangement links TRBV6-5 to TRBJ2-7; maybe TRBD1 (6 bases). This CDR3 comprises 13 residues. V was clipped by 4 bases and J by 4 bases, with 11 bases between them. Germline V gives CDR1 MNHEY, CDR2 SVGAGI. The CDR3 DNA is TGTGCCAGCAGTTCACAGGGATATTACGAGCAGTACTTC. Its protein is CASSSQGYYEQYF.

The chain couples TRBV5-4 to TRBJ2-1; 10 bases are a match to TRBD2. Germline trimming cut 4 bases from V and 8 bases from J; bases unmatched to any gene: 12. This CDR3 has 16 residues. Germline loops: CDR1 SGHNT, CDR2 YYREEE (reference sequence). This chain's CDR3 is CASSPVAGGFRDEQFF. CDR3 coding DNA: TGTGCCAGCAGCCCTGTAGCGGGGGGATTTAGGGATGAGCAGTTCTTC.

The J gene is TRBJ1-5, the V gene TRBV19; perhaps TRBD1 as D (5 bases). The CDR3 extends over 16 amino acids. Per germline, CDR1 LNHDA and CDR2 SQIVND (reference sequence). Between the trimmed V and J ends, which lost 3 bases and 9 bases, there was a span of 21 bases. The CDR3 here is CASSIGLAGEVPPQHF. CDR3 nucleotides: TGTGCCAGTAGTATTGGTTTGGCGGGGGAAGTGCCGCCCCAGCATTTT.

The chain carries TRBV27 and TRBJ1-4; TRBD1 matches at 10 bases. J gave up 10 bases and V 7 bases, and 12 bases lay outside the gene matches. The germline V gene encodes CDR1 MNHEY and CDR2 SMNVEV (reference sequence). This CDR3 region has 15 residues. Here the CDR3 DNA reads TGTGCCAGCACCCCTAGGGACAGGGGAAAAGGAAAACTGTTTTTT. Translated: CASTPRDRGKGKLFF.

The chain has TRBV7-2 and TRBJ2-3; no definite D call. V lost 5 bases to trimming and J lost 9 bases, with 9 bases between them. This CDR3 has 11 residues. Germline V gene data show CDR1 as SGHTA and CDR2 as FQGNSA. The CDR3 DNA reads TGTGCCAGCAGCCTCAGATACACGCAGTATTTT. Translating gives CASSLRYTQYF.

The genes are TRBV29-1 and TRBJ2-7, with D possibly TRBD1 on 6 matching bases. This CDR3 has 11 residues. V lost 2 bases and J lost 4, with 6 bases in between. Germline V gives CDR1 SQVTM, CDR2 ANQGSEA. The CDR3 sequence: CSVEQGYEQYF. The CDR3 DNA follows: TGCAGCGTTGAACAGGGGTACGAGCAGTACTTC.

The chain couples TRBV5-1 to TRBJ2-5; TRBD2 aligns across 7 bases. Germline CDR1 reads SGHRS; CDR2 reads YFSETQ. The CDR3 contains 16 residues. V shed 0 bases and J 1 base; nucleotides not matched to a gene: 6. CDR3 nucleotides: TGCGCCAGCAGCTTGGCCATGGGGGAGGGCCAAGAGACCCAGTACTTC. Encoded protein: CASSLAMGEGQETQYF. Using reference TRBV5-1 and TRBJ2-5 for the parts outside the CDR3, the full variable domain is KAGVTQTPRYLIKTRGQQVTLSCSPISGHRSVSWYQQTPGQGLQFLFEYFSETQRNKGNFPGRFSGRQFSNSRSEMNVSTLELGDSALYLCASSLAMGEGQETQYFGPGTRLLVL.

This clone was observed a handful of times. The chain links TRBV7-9 to TRBJ2-1; 10 bases are shared with TRBD2. Germline V gives CDR1 SEHNR, CDR2 FQNEAQ (reference sequence). The CDR3 covers 14 residues. J gave up 9 bases and V 6 bases, and 8 bases lay outside the gene matches. Here the CDR3 DNA reads TGTGCCAGCAGAGAAGCGGGGGGGCTGGCTGAGCAGTTCTTC. Protein product: CASREAGGLAEQFF.

V gene TRBV6-1 combines with J gene TRBJ1-5; D ambiguous. CDR3 length: 13 residues. The ends were cut back, 3 bases at V and 3 bases at J, with 6 bases in the middle. The V gene's germline CDR1 is MNHNS and CDR2 SASEGT. In DNA, the CDR3 is TGTGCCAGCAGTGACGAGGTCAATCAGCCCCAGCATTTT. This gives the protein CASSDEVNQPQHF.

The chain has TRBV5-4 and TRBJ1-2; maybe TRBD1 (5 bases). Trimming pared 4 bases from V and 8 bases from J, leaving 12 bases between. This CDR3 comprises 12 residues. Germline-derived CDR1 and CDR2 are SGHNT and YYREEE (reference sequence). The CDR3: CASSLKGYGYTF. The CDR3 DNA is TGTGCCAGCAGCCTCAAGGGGTACGGCTACACCTTC.

The J gene is TRBJ2-7, the V gene TRBV6-5; 7 bases align to TRBD2. The CDR3 spans 14 residues. After removal of 0 bases from V and 3 bases from J, the junction contained 2 bases not matched to a gene. Per the germline V gene, CDR1 is MNHEY and CDR2 is SVGAGI. CDR3 in amino acids: CASSYSGGIYEQYF. CDR3 sequence (DNA): TGTGCCAGCAGTTACTCGGGGGGGATCTACGAGCAGTACTTC.

This sequence joins TRBV30 and TRBJ2-3, with 7 bases matching TRBD2. The V and J ends lost 0 bases and 8 bases, in that order; junction bases with no gene match: 8. Germline CDR1 reads GTSNPN; CDR2 reads SVGIG (reference sequence). This CDR3 spans 14 amino acids. In nucleotides, the CDR3 is TGTGCCTGGAGTGTGGGAGGGGATAAGGGTACGCAGTATTTT. The encoded protein is CAWSVGGDKGTQYF.

This chain joins TRBV9 and TRBJ1-3; D might be TRBD1 (6 bases). The CDR3 consists of 15 residues. In germline, CDR1 is SGDLS, CDR2 YYNGEE. V was clipped by 3 bases and J by 4 bases, with 14 bases between them. The chain's CDR3 is CASSENRVSGNTIYF. For the CDR3, the DNA is TGTGCCAGCAGCGAAAACAGGGTTTCGGGAAACACCATATATTTT.

DNA for the CDR3: TGTGCCAGCAGCTTAGCTTCCTACAGTTACACTGAAGCTTTCTTT. Translating it yields CASSLASYSYTEAFF. The gene calls are TRBV5-6 and TRBJ1-1; no definite D call. Germline values: CDR1 SGHDT, CDR2 YYEEEE. The CDR3 has 15 residues. The V and J ends lost 2 bases and 3 bases respectively, with 14 bases between them.

The chain links TRBV4-1 to TRBJ1-1; D is ambiguous. In germline, CDR1 is MGHRA, CDR2 YSYEKL. V shed 0 bases and J shed 7 bases, with 12 bases lying between them. The CDR3 loop spans 14 amino acids. DNA for the CDR3: TGCGCCAGCAGCCAAGATATGGAGTTCGGTGAAGCTTTCTTT. Translated: CASSQDMEFGEAFF.

J is TRBJ2-2 and V is TRBV5-1; TRBD2 agrees at 8 bases. The germline V gene has CDR1 SGHRS and CDR2 YFSETQ. This CDR3 region has 17 residues. V lost 0 bases and J lost 1; bases outside the gene matches: 5. CDR3 nucleotides: TGCGCCAGCAGCTTGGGGCAGCGGGGGAGGAACACCGGGGAGCTGTTTTTT. Its protein is CASSLGQRGRNTGELFF.

J is TRBJ1-1 and V is TRBV7-2, with no clear D. V was shortened by 0 bases and J by 11 bases, with 13 bases between the two germline ends. The germline V gene has CDR1 SGHTA and CDR2 FQGNSA. This CDR3 comprises 13 residues. The CDR3 DNA sequence: TGTGCCAGCAGCTTAGCGACCGCGGCGGAGGCTTTCTTT. Protein: CASSLATAAEAFF.